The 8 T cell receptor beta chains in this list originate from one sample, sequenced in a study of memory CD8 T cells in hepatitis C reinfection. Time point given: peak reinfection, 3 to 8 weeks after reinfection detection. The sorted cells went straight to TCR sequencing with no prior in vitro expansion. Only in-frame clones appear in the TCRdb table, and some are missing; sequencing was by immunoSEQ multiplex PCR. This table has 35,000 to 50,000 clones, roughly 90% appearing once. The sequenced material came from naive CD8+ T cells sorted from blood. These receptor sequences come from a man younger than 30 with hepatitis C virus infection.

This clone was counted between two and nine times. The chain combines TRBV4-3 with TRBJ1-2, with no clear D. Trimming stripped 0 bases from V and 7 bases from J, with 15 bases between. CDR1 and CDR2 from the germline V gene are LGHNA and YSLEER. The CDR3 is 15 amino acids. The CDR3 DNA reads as TGCGCCAGCAGCCAAGACGCGGGCCGACGAGGTGGCTACACCTTC. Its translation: CASSQDAGRRGGYTF.

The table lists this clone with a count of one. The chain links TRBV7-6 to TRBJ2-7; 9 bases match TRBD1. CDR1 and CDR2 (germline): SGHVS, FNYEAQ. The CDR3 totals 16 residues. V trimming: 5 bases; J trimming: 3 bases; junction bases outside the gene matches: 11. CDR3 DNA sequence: TGTGCCAGCAGCCCCCCCCGGGGGACAGGGCGCTACGAGCAGTACTTC. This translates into CASSPPRGTGRYEQYF.

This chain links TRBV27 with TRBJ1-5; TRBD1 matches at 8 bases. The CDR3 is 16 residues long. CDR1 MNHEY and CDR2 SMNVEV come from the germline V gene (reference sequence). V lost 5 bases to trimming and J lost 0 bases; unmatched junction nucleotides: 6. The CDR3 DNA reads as TGTGCCAGCAGTCCCTCACAGGGGGATAGCAATCAGCCCCAGCATTTT. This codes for CASSPSQGDSNQPQHF.

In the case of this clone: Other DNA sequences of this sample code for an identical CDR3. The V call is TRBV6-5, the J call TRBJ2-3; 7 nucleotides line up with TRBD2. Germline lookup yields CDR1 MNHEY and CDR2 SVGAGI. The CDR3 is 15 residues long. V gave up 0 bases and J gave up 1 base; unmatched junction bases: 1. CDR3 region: CASSYSAGGTDTQYF. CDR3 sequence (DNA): TGTGCCAGCAGTTACTCGGCGGGGGGCACAGATACGCAGTATTTT.

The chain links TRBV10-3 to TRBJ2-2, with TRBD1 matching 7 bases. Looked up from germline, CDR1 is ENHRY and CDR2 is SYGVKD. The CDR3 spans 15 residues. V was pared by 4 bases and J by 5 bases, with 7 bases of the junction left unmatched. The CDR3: CAISGTGDGTGELFF. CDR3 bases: TGTGCCATCAGTGGTACAGGGGATGGAACCGGGGAGCTGTTTTTT.

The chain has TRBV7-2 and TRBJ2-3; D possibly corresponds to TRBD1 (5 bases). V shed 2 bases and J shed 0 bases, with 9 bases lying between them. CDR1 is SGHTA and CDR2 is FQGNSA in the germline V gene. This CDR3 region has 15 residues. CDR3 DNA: TGTGCCAGCAGCTTAAGGGGCTATAGCACAGATACGCAGTATTTT. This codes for CASSLRGYSTDTQYF.

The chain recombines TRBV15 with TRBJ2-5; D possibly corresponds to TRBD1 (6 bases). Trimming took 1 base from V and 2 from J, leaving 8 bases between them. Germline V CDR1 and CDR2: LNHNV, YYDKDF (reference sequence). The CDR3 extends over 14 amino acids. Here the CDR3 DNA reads TGTGCCACCAGCAGAGGCCAGGGGCAAGAGACCCAGTACTTC. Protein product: CATSRGQGQETQYF.

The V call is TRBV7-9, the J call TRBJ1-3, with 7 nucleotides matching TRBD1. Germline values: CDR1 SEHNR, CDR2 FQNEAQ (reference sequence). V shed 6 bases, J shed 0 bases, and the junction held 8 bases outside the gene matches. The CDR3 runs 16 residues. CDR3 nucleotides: TGTGCCAGCAGAGGAACAGGGGACCCCTCTGGAAACACCATATATTTT. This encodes CASRGTGDPSGNTIYF. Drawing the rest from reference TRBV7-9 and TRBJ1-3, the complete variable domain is DTGVSQNPRHKITKRGQNVTFRCDPISEHNRLYWYRQTLGQGPEFLTYFQNEAQLEKSRLLSDRFSAERPKGSFSTLEIQRTEQGDSAMYLCASRGTGDPSGNTIYFGEGSWLTVV.